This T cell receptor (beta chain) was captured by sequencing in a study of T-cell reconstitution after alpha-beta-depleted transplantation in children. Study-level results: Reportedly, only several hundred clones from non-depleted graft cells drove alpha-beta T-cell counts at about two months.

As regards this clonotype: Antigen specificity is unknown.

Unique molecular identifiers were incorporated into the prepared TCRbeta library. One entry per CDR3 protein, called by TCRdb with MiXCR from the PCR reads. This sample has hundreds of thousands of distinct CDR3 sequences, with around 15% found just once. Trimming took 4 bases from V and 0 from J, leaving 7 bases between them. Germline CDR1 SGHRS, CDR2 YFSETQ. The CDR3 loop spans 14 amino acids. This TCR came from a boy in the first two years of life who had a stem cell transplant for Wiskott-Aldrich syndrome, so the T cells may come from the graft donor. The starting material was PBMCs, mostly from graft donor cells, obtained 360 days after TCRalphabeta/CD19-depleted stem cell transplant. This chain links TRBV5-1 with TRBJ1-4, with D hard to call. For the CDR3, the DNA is TGCGCCAGCAGCCGAACCACAACTAATGAAAAACTGTTTTTT. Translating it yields CASSRTTTNEKLFF.